This record concerns one T cell receptor beta chain sequence. Its antigen target is currently unknown. No quality values exist for individual bases; no much larger clone is one base distant. The V end gives up 2 bases and the J end 2 bases, leaving 7 bases in the junction not matched to a gene. The CDR3, cysteine through phenylalanine, is 16 amino acids long. Of all the DNA, just the CDR3 is kept, 48 bases in frame from base 1. The germline V gene (reference sequence) supplies CDR1 SGHAT and CDR2 FQDESV. TCRbeta CDR3 regions were amplified from genomic DNA by means of the immunoSEQ Assay, a bias-controlled multiplex PCR. Processing in the source paper ran as follows. The number of nucleated cells in each sample was estimated from the amplification of reference gene primers within the assay. To quantify the absolute abundance of each unique TCRbeta CDR3 rearrangement, sequence reads were collapsed and filtered. Productive Simpson clonality was computed per sample as the square root of Simpson's diversity index over productive rearrangements. TCRdb limited this immuneACCESS table to in-frame rearrangements with V and J called. A share of clones is missing; checked studies link under half to unresolved V genes, and the rest is unexplained. V and J calls plus clone size are reproduced from that table; the DNA served to infer D and trimming. This sample comprises around 140,000 clones, 85% to 90% of them detected only once. The ten largest clones capture roughly 2.2% of the sample.

This entry comes from a study of blood T cell repertoires in COVID-19 (dated by TCRdb to 2020 to 2022). As for the study more broadly: Samples from collaborators originated in the United States, Italy and Spain and spanned both the acute and convalescent phases of COVID-19. The material from the prospective study consisted of cDNA or gDNA derived from T cells, B-cell-depleted T cells, or PBMCs. The dataset comprised deeply sampled blood TCRbeta repertoires from subjects exposed to, actively infected with, or recovered from COVID-19. A freely available public database, intended as a resource for researchers studying the immune response to SARS-CoV-2, is where the repertoires were released. Samples came from the ongoing ImmuneRACE study (first 160 participants) plus 1,254 subjects from 6 global collaborators. A de-identified subject ID, COVID-19 status, age in years and sex were almost always included in the sample metadata. Where available, HLA class I and class II types were obtained from metadata supplied by the sample provider rather than from assay-based typing.

Each collaborating institution followed its own protocols to collect whole blood in K2EDTA tubes. For TCRbeta analysis, collaborators shipped samples in one of three forms: frozen whole blood, isolated PBMCs, or DNA extracted from either of those sample types. The paper as a whole reports these results and caveats: The amount of clinical and demographic metadata varied by source and participant and was provided uncurated.

The sequenced sample consisted of peripheral blood. The V gene is TRBV11-1 and the J gene is TRBJ2-7; 9 central bases correspond to TRBD1. The clonotype comes from a man in his 70s with active COVID-19. The CDR3 in this case is CASSLFPRQGAYEQYF. The DNA is as follows: TGTGCCAGCAGCTTATTTCCGAGACAGGGGGCCTACGAGCAGTACTTC.